This T cell receptor (beta chain) was identified during a study of neurological immune-mediated disorders. TCRdb passed the 5' RACE reads through MiXCR, listing each CDR3 protein once. The sample consists of more than 50,000 distinct CDR3 sequences, roughly 3.5% of them appearing once. Ten or more counts support this clonotype. Its antigen is still unknown. Germline V lookup: CDR1 MDHEN, CDR2 SYDVKM. V gave up 2 bases and J gave up 7 bases; unmatched junction bases: 7. This CDR3 has 16 residues. Study outcomes and limitations: HTLV-1-associated myelopathy had the most TCR clonal expansion, and multiple sclerosis had the least, less than healthy controls. Expanded clones shared no CDR3 amino acid sequences across subjects, suggesting private repertoires in all groups.

Input material: PBMCs. The receptor was derived from a woman in her sixties or seventies with multiple sclerosis. This chain connects TRBV28 to TRBJ2-1; 11 bases are a match to TRBD2. The CDR3 sequence: CASSLPTSGAINEQFF. The DNA of the CDR3 is TGTGCCAGCAGTTTACCGACTAGCGGGGCAATTAATGAGCAGTTCTTC.